This TCR beta chain derives from a study of CXCR3-negative and CXCR3-positive naive CD8 T cells. The TRB libraries of cDNA were built by UMI-labeled 5' RACE. Using the 5' RACE reads, TCRdb records one entry per CDR3 protein without DNA. The sample shows over 45,000 distinct CDR3 sequences, and around 0.45% sits with its ten largest clones. Looked up from germline, CDR1 is MDHEN and CDR2 is SYDVKM. The CDR3 length is 12 residues. This chain connects TRBV28 to TRBJ2-3. The sample was naive CXCR3- CD8+ T cells from blood. Subset: CD45RO-CCR7+CD27+CD95- naive CD8+ T cells lacking CXCR3 (TNR3-). The receptor comes from a human donor in good health. Some clones in this sample may be carry-over from other donors' samples. The CDR3 sequence is CASQRRWDTQYF.